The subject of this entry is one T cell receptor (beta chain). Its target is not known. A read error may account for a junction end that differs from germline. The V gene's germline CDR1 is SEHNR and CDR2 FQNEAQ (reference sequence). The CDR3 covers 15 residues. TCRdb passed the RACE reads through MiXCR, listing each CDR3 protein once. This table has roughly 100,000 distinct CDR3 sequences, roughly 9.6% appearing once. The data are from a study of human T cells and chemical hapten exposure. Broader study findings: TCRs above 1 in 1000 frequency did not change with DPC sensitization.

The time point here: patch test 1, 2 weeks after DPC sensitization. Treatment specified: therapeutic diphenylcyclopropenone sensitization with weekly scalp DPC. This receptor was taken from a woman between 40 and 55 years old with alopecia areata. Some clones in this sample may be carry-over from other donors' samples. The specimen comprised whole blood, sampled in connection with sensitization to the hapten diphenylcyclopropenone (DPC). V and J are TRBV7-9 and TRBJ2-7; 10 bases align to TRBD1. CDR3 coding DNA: TGTGCCAGCAGCCTAGCGACAGGGGGCTTGGGAGAGCAGTACTTC. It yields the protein CASSLATGGLGEQYF. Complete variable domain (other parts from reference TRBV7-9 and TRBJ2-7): DTGVSQNPRHKITKRGQNVTFRCDPISEHNRLYWYRQTLGQGPEFLTYFQNEAQLEKSRLLSDRFSAERPKGSFSTLEIQRTEQGDSAMYLCASSLATGGLGEQYFGPGTRLTVT.